A single sample is the source of the 20 T cell receptor beta chains below, sequenced in a study of glioma-infiltrating T cells. TCR alpha and beta CDR3 regions were amplified from RNA using iRepertoire nested multiplex PCR. Via MiXCR, TCRdb re-called the multiplex PCR reads, giving one row per CDR3 protein. The sample includes more than 9,000 distinct CDR3 sequences, around 27% of them seen just once. The sample comprised glioma tissue, nonneoplastic brain tissue, or PBMCs (not recorded which). Every receptor here comes from a human donor with low-grade glioma or glioblastoma, undergoing nonglioma brain surgery, or in good health (not recorded which).

This clonotype was picked up many times. The J gene is TRBJ2-7, the V gene TRBV4-1; 10 positions agree with TRBD1. The germline CDR1 and CDR2 sequences are MGHRA and YSYEKL. The length of the CDR3 is 16 residues. V trimming: 1 base; J trimming: 5 bases; junction bases outside the gene matches: 8. CDR3 loop: CASSQVPGQGTHEQYF. DNA for the CDR3: TGCGCCAGCAGCCAAGTTCCGGGACAGGGGACCCACGAGCAGTACTTC.

This clonotype was seen ten or more times. CDR3 bases: TGTGCCAGCAGGGACTTAAATCAGCCCCAGCATTTT. This gives the protein CASRDLNQPQHF. The chain employs TRBV2 and TRBJ1-5; no reliable D call. V was cut by 6 bases and J by 4 bases, with 7 bases left in between. CDR3 size: 12 residues. The germline V gene has CDR1 SNHLY and CDR2 FYNNEI. Complete variable domain (other parts from reference TRBV2 and TRBJ1-5): EPEVTQTPSHQVTQMGQEVILRCVPISNHLYFYWYRQILGQKVEFLVSFYNNEISEKSEIFDDQFSVERPDGSNFTLKIRSTKLEDSAMYFCASRDLNQPQHFGDGTRLSIL.

This clonotype was observed many times. The CDR3 spells CASSSQGSSFYNEQFF. The CDR3 DNA sequence: TGTGCCAGCAGCTCCCAGGGGTCCTCTTTTTACAATGAGCAGTTCTTC. The chain links TRBV7-9 to TRBJ2-1, with D perhaps TRBD1 (6 bases). Germline-derived CDR1 and CDR2 are SEHNR and FQNEAQ (reference sequence). The germline V and J ends were trimmed by 4 bases and 4 bases, with 17 bases remaining between them. This CDR3 is built from 16 residues.

This clonotype showed up many times. The rearrangement uses TRBV24-1 and TRBJ1-5; 8 nucleotides agree with TRBD1. The germline CDR1 and CDR2 sequences are KGHDR and SFDVKD. CDR3 size: 14 residues. J gave up 4 bases and V 4 bases, and 2 bases lay outside the gene matches. The DNA for the CDR3 is TGTGCCACCAGTGAGGGACAGGAAAATCAGCCCCAGCATTTT. It encodes CATSEGQENQPQHF.

This clonotype came up a few times. The rearrangement links TRBV7-6 to TRBJ1-2, with D possibly matching TRBD1 (6 bases). Trimming took 4 bases from V and 4 from J, leaving 22 bases between them. Per the germline V gene, CDR1 is SGHVS and CDR2 is FNYEAQ. CDR3 length: 17 amino acids. CDR3 DNA sequence: TGTGCCAGCAGCTCCACCACGGGGTCCGTAGGGGGCTATGGCTACACCTTC. It encodes CASSSTTGSVGGYGYTF.

This clonotype was counted a few times. The chain combines TRBV12-3 or TRBV12-4 with TRBJ2-3, with D possibly matching TRBD2 (6 bases). Deletions cut 6 bases from V and 1 base from J, with 14 bases between. The CDR3 is made up of 15 amino acids. The CDR3: CASSLLSGRTDTQYF. In DNA, the CDR3 is TGTGCCAGCAGCCTACTTAGCGGCCGCACAGATACGCAGTATTTT.

This clonotype came up many times. V usage is TRBV28 and J usage is TRBJ2-5; 9 bases are a match to TRBD1. The CDR3 consists of 15 residues. V shed 6 bases, J shed 4 bases, and the junction held 9 bases outside the gene matches. The germline CDR1 and CDR2 sequences are MDHEN and SYDVKM. CDR3 protein: CASRTPGQGLETQYF. The CDR3 DNA follows: TGTGCCAGCAGAACCCCGGGACAGGGTTTAGAGACCCAGTACTTC. Full variable domain (missing parts from reference TRBV28 and TRBJ2-5): DVKVTQSSRYLVKRTGEKVFLECVQDMDHENMFWYRQDPGLGLRLIYFSYDVKMKEKGDIPEGYSVSREKKERFSLILESASTNQTSMYLCASRTPGQGLETQYFGPGTRLLVL.

This chain joins TRBV10-3 and TRBJ1-6; D is undetermined. This CDR3 is 14 amino acids long. Germline lookup yields CDR1 ENHRY and CDR2 SYGVKD. Trimming left V 10 bases short and J 9 bases short, with 19 bases between. The CDR3 loop reads CATSNPGMGSPLHF. The CDR3 nucleotides are TGTGCCACCTCAAATCCGGGAATGGGTTCACCCCTCCACTTT.

The count of this clonotype is one. The chain combines TRBV5-4 with TRBJ2-7; D is undetermined. Germline assignment: CDR1 SGHNT and CDR2 YYREEE (reference sequence). The CDR3 is made up of 14 amino acids. Trimming left V 0 bases short and J 5 bases short, with 12 bases between. DNA for the CDR3: TGTGCCAGCAGCTTGGACATGGGTAACCACGAGCAGTACTTC. Residues: CASSLDMGNHEQYF.

This clonotype has just one count. This may arise from a read error, as a much more abundant clone is one base away. V and J are TRBV7-2 and TRBJ2-3; D gene unclear. Per germline, CDR1 SGHTA and CDR2 FQGNSA. The V end was cut by 5 bases, the J end by 4 bases, with 10 bases between. The CDR3 extends over 13 amino acids. For the CDR3, the DNA is TGTGCCAGCAGCATACTAATGGCAGATACGCAGTATTTT. This encodes CASSILMADTQYF.

This clonotype has only a few counts. The chain recombines TRBV29-1 with TRBJ2-1; TRBD2 agrees at 11 bases. Germline V gives CDR1 SQVTM, CDR2 ANQGSEA. CDR3 length: 14 residues. V shed 2 bases and J 7 bases; nucleotides not matched to a gene: 4. In nucleotides, the CDR3 is TGCAGCGTTGAAACTAGCGGGAGAAAAAATGAGCAGTTCTTC. This sequence encodes CSVETSGRKNEQFF.

Relative to its sample, this clonotype is medium-sized. The rearrangement links TRBV20-1 to TRBJ2-3; D is ambiguous. Trimming pared 0 bases from V and 6 bases from J, leaving 7 bases between. Germline loops: CDR1 DFQATT, CDR2 SNEGSKA (reference sequence). The CDR3 has 12 amino acids. CDR3 loop: CSARDPGDTQYF. The CDR3, as DNA: TGCAGTGCTAGAGATCCTGGTGATACGCAGTATTTT.

The gene calls are TRBV3-1 and TRBJ2-3; D unresolved. V was shortened by 0 bases and J by 2 bases, with 3 bases between the two germline ends. The V gene's germline CDR1 is LGHDT and CDR2 YNNKEL (reference sequence). The CDR3 is 13 amino acids. In nucleotides, the CDR3 is TGTGCCAGCAGCCAAGACTACACAGATACGCAGTATTTT. Protein: CASSQDYTDTQYF.

By share, this clonotype ranks as medium-sized. The genes are TRBV27 and TRBJ1-2; TRBD1 agrees at 9 bases. Trimming removed 1 base from V and 0 bases from J; junction bases left unmatched: 3. CDR3 length: 16 residues. Germline assignment: CDR1 MNHEY and CDR2 SMNVEV (reference sequence). In nucleotides, the CDR3 is TGTGCCAGCAGTTTATATGGACAGGGGACTAACTATGGCTACACCTTC. It translates to CASSLYGQGTNYGYTF.

This clonotype appeared a few times. The chain combines TRBV6-1 with TRBJ2-3; 11 bases map to TRBD2. The length of the CDR3 is 18 residues. CDR1 MNHNS and CDR2 SASEGT come from the germline V gene. V dropped 8 bases and J dropped 4; count of bases not matched to a gene: 17. CDR3 bases: TGTGCCAGCCAACGAACCGGGACTAGCGGAGACGGGCCAGATACGCAGTATTTT. Residues: CASQRTGTSGDGPDTQYF.

This clonotype was observed many times. The chain couples TRBV6-1 to TRBJ2-7; no firm D call. Germline V CDR1 and CDR2: MNHNS, SASEGT. The CDR3 runs to 11 residues. The V end was cut by 7 bases, the J end by 3 bases, with 7 bases between. CDR3 sequence (DNA): TGTGCCAGCATTTTTGTCTACGAGCAGTACTTC. This translates into CASIFVYEQYF.

Worth noting for this clonotype: The junction departs from the called germline gene at one end, perhaps through a read error. The chain joins TRBV7-3 to TRBJ2-1, with D perhaps TRBD2 (7 bases). This CDR3 is 15 amino acids long. CDR1 and CDR2 from the germline V gene are SGHTA and FQGTGA. The CDR3 DNA reads TGTGCCAGCAGCTTAAAGGGGGGGTGGAGGAATGAGAAGTTCTTC. Amino acids: CASSLKGGWRNEKFF.

This clonotype came up many times. This sequence joins TRBV20-1 and TRBJ2-5; 8 bases align to TRBD1. The CDR3 runs to 14 residues. The V gene's germline CDR1 is DFQATT and CDR2 SNEGSKA (reference sequence). J gave up 2 bases and V 3 bases, and 5 bases lay outside the gene matches. The CDR3 region has the DNA TGCAGTGCTAGGGGGCGGGACAGGCAAGAGACCCAGTACTTC. As protein: CSARGRDRQETQYF.

This clonotype has a handful of counts. The CDR3 DNA reads as TGTGCCATCAGTGAGGGAGGGAGCACAGATACGCAGTATTTT. Amino acids: CAISEGGSTDTQYF. The chain carries TRBV10-3 and TRBJ2-3, with a tentative D call TRBD2 (6 bases). Per germline, CDR1 ENHRY and CDR2 SYGVKD. V lost 2 bases and J 0 bases, leaving 6 bases between the germline ends. CDR3 length: 14 amino acids.

Note on this clonotype: A read error may produce the germline difference seen at one junction end. The chain joins TRBV19 to TRBJ1-5; unclear D gene. The CDR3 is 13 residues long. Per germline, CDR1 LNHDA and CDR2 SQIVND (reference sequence). DNA for the CDR3: TGTGCCAGTGGTGCGACTGTAAGCCAGCTCCAGCATTTT. Its protein is CASGATVSQLQHF.